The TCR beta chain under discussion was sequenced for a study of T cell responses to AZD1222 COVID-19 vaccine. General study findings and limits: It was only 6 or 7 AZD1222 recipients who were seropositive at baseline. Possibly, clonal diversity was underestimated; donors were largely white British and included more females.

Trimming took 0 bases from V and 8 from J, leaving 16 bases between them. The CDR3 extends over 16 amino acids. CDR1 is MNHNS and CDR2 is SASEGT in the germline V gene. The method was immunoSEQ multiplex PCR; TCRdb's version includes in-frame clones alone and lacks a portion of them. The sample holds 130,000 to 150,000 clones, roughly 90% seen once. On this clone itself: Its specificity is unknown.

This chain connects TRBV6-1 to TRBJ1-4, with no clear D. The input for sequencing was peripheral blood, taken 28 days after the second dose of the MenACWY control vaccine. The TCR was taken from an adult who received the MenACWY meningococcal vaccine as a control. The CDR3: CASSEALQLAGEKLFF. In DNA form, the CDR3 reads TGTGCCAGCAGTGAAGCGCTTCAATTGGCAGGAGAAAAACTGTTTTTT.